The clone carrying this T cell receptor (beta chain) was detected only once. Its antigen is undetermined. Germline loops: CDR1 SGHAT, CDR2 FQDESV (reference sequence). The CDR3 spans 16 residues. J lost 5 bases, V lost 6 bases, and 13 bases had no gene match. This specimen comes from a study of CD8+CD57+ T cells in acquired aplastic anemia. Study conclusions and caveats: Any difference that existed in CD8+ Simpson's diversity between patients and controls was not significant.

Both TCR beta VDJ combination and CDR3 sequence profiling were carried out. Genomic DNA was the template for this profiling. Via MiXCR, TCRdb re-called the reads, giving one row per CDR3 protein. Of about 160,000 distinct CDR3 sequences detected, approximately 40% appear once; the ten largest clones hold 0.8% to 1.1%. The receptor's source is a human donor in good health. The sequenced sample was sorted CD4+, CD8+, or CD8+CD57+ T cells (not recorded which) from PBMCs. V gene TRBV11-1 combines with J gene TRBJ2-7; 10 bases are shared with TRBD1. The CDR3 loop is CASRSSTGTGVHEQYF. CDR3 nucleotides: TGTGCCAGCAGATCATCGACCGGGACAGGGGTCCACGAGCAGTACTTC.